The 15 T cell receptor beta chains in this list originate from one sample, sequenced in a study of blood T cell repertoires in COVID-19. Data came from immunoSEQ multiplex PCR; TCRdb stores just in-frame clones and leaves some out. Here the sample spans under 200,000 clones, under 80% being singletons. The material sequenced was peripheral blood. These receptor sequences come from a woman of 80 years or more with acute or convalescent COVID-19.

The rearrangement uses TRBV4-2 and TRBJ2-7; D is unresolved. Germline values: CDR1 LGHNA, CDR2 YNFKEQ. V was shortened by 4 bases and J by 4 bases, with 11 bases between the two germline ends. The CDR3 is made up of 13 amino acids. This CDR3 reads CASSPGVGYEQYF. CDR3 bases: TGTGCCAGCAGCCCAGGCGTGGGTTACGAGCAGTACTTC.

V usage is TRBV5-5 and J usage is TRBJ1-3, with D hard to call. The ends were cut back, 0 bases at V and 1 base at J, with 5 bases in the middle. The CDR3 length is 14 residues. From germline, CDR1 is SGHKS and CDR2 YYEKEE (reference sequence). This CDR3 reads CASSLDLSGNTIYF. CDR3 bases: TGTGCCAGCAGCTTGGATCTTTCTGGAAACACCATATATTTT.

The rearrangement joins TRBV19 to TRBJ1-1; D gene unclear. The CDR3 contains 13 residues. V was pared by 3 bases and J by 1 base, with 6 bases between. Germline CDR1 and CDR2: LNHDA and SQIVND (reference sequence). The CDR3 sequence: CASSIRENTEAFF. CDR3 in DNA: TGTGCCAGTAGTATTCGAGAGAACACTGAAGCTTTCTTT.

V usage is TRBV5-1 and J usage is TRBJ2-7; 7 nucleotides agree with TRBD1. The trim removed 2 bases at V and 2 bases at J, leaving 4 bases unmatched. CDR3 length: 14 amino acids. Germline CDR1 reads SGHRS; CDR2 reads YFSETQ. In nucleotides, the CDR3 is TGCGCCAGCAGCTTTGGGACAGTAACCTACGAGCAGTACTTC. Protein product: CASSFGTVTYEQYF.

V gene TRBV10-3 combines with J gene TRBJ1-3; a weak D match, TRBD1 (5 bases). This CDR3 is 14 amino acids long. Trimming cost V 4 bases and J 3 bases, with 10 bases left between them. The germline V gene encodes CDR1 ENHRY and CDR2 SYGVKD. The DNA of the CDR3 is TGTGCCATCAGTGCGTGGAGGGGTGGAAACACCATATATTTT. Its translation is CAISAWRGGNTIYF.

The chain is built from TRBV7-8 and TRBJ1-2, with D possibly matching TRBD1 (5 bases). This CDR3 has 16 amino acids. Germline V lookup: CDR1 SGHVS, CDR2 FQNEAQ. Trimming cost V 1 base and J 4 bases, with 16 bases left between them. DNA of the CDR3: TGTGCCAGCAGCTTAGTTGGGCGAGCCGGGGGCTATGGCTACACCTTC. Its translation: CASSLVGRAGGYGYTF. The full variable domain, rest sourced from reference TRBV7-8 and TRBJ1-2, is GAGVSQSPRYKVAKRGQDVALRCDPISGHVSLFWYQQALGQGPEFLTYFQNEAQLDKSGLPSDRFFAERPEGSVSTLKIQRTQQEDSAVYLCASSLVGRAGGYGYTFGSGTRLTVV.

This chain uses TRBV30 with TRBJ2-1, with TRBD2 matching 10 bases. The CDR3 extends over 15 amino acids. Germline V gene lookup returns CDR1 GTSNPN and CDR2 SVGIG (reference sequence). The trim removed 0 bases at V and 8 bases at J, leaving 7 bases unmatched. The CDR3 region is CAWSVGPSGSYEQFF. The CDR3 nucleotides read TGTGCCTGGAGTGTAGGGCCTAGCGGGAGCTATGAGCAGTTCTTC.

This clone was detected only once. The chain has TRBV7-8 and TRBJ1-3; no firm D call. The V gene lost 5 bases and the J gene lost 2 bases, with 13 bases spanning the gap. The CDR3 covers 15 residues. Germline CDR1 is SGHVS and CDR2 is FQNEAQ. The CDR3 bases are TGTGCCAGCAGCCGACTCGTCGCAGCTGGAAACACCATATATTTT. Translation gives CASSRLVAAGNTIYF. The entire variable domain, with the rest obtained from reference TRBV7-8 and TRBJ1-3, is as follows: GAGVSQSPRYKVAKRGQDVALRCDPISGHVSLFWYQQALGQGPEFLTYFQNEAQLDKSGLPSDRFFAERPEGSVSTLKIQRTQQEDSAVYLCASSRLVAAGNTIYFGEGSWLTVV.

CDR3 in DNA: TGTGCCAGTAGGGCTAGCGGGGGTTCCTACGAGCAGTACTTC. Residues: CASRASGGSYEQYF. V gene TRBV19 combines with J gene TRBJ2-7, with 10 bases aligning to TRBD2. The germline V gene encodes CDR1 LNHDA and CDR2 SQIVND (reference sequence). V shed 6 bases and J 1 base; nucleotides not matched to a gene: 3. The CDR3 has 14 amino acids.

This chain connects TRBV28 to TRBJ2-4; 9 nucleotides match TRBD1. Per germline, CDR1 MDHEN and CDR2 SYDVKM. The V gene end was trimmed by 7 bases and the J gene end by 9 bases; junction bases not matched to a gene: 10. There are 14 residues in the CDR3. The CDR3 is CASTDTGGGFIQYF. CDR3 coding DNA: TGTGCCAGCACCGACACAGGGGGCGGATTCATTCAGTACTTC.

The chain combines TRBV28 with TRBJ1-6, with 9 bases aligning to TRBD1. Per germline, CDR1 MDHEN and CDR2 SYDVKM. The CDR3 covers 16 residues. Trimming at V came to 7 bases and at J to 2 bases, leaving 6 bases not matched to a gene. The chain's CDR3 is CASTSGQGAYNSPLHF. DNA for the CDR3: TGTGCCAGCACCTCGGGACAGGGCGCCTATAATTCACCCCTCCACTTT.

V and J are TRBV11-3 and TRBJ1-5, with D possibly matching TRBD1 (5 bases). Trimming pared 2 bases from V and 5 bases from J, leaving 19 bases between. Germline assignment: CDR1 SGHNT and CDR2 YENEEA. The CDR3 is 17 residues long. The CDR3 region has the DNA TGTGCCAGCAGCTTATCGAGTGTCGGGACTCTTCATCAGCCCCAGCATTTT. The encoded protein is CASSLSSVGTLHQPQHF.

The chain recombines TRBV30 with TRBJ1-1, with D unclear. This CDR3 has 11 residues. Germline CDR1 and CDR2: GTSNPN and SVGIG (reference sequence). V lost 0 bases, J lost 8 bases, and 7 bases lay in between. CDR3 DNA sequence: TGTGCCTGGAGTGTCCGCGTAGAAGCTTTCTTT. This sequence encodes CAWSVRVEAFF.

This chain uses TRBV6-2 or TRBV6-3 with TRBJ2-1; unclear D gene. The CDR3 consists of 13 residues. The germline V gene has CDR1 MNHEY and CDR2 SVGEGT. Trimming shortened V by 2 bases and J by 10 bases, and 12 bases separated the two germline ends. In DNA, the CDR3 is TGTGCCAGCAGTTACGGTGGCTCCCCGGAGCAGTTCTTC. It is translated as CASSYGGSPEQFF.

This clone was seen more than once but under ten times. In DNA form, the CDR3 reads TGTGCCAGCAGACGCAGGGGATCTGGCTACACCTTC. This translates into CASRRRGSGYTF. This rearrangement joins TRBV13 to TRBJ1-2, with D perhaps matching TRBD1 (6 bases). This CDR3 comprises 12 residues. The germline V gene encodes CDR1 PRHDT and CDR2 FYEKMQ (reference sequence). V shed 6 bases and J shed 7 bases, with 12 bases lying between them.